This T cell receptor (beta chain) came from a study of beta chain features in type 1 diabetes. CDR1 is MDHEN and CDR2 is SYDVKM in the germline V gene. Trimming stripped 2 bases from V and 0 bases from J, with 4 bases between. This CDR3 is 13 amino acids long. TCRB transcripts that were expressed got sequenced, as all of the isolated RNA had been reverse transcribed. Profiling relied on immunoSEQ multiplex PCR, and the TCRdb table lists in-frame clones only, not all of them. The data hold 300,000 to 400,000 clones, with around 7.6% observed a single time. This receptor was taken from a woman between 18 and 29 years old in good health. This sequence joins TRBV28 and TRBJ1-2; D remains ambiguous. The source material was central memory CD4+ T cells from blood. The CDR3 coding sequence is TGTGCCAGCAGTTTAGGGGCTAACTATGGCTACACCTTC. As protein: CASSLGANYGYTF.